The source of this TCR beta chain is a study of regulatory T cells in long-lasting Graves disease. The study's findings and limits: Researchers examined only peripheral blood and not thyroid tissue. Compared with new cases, persistent Graves' patients showed reduced TCR diversity.

In building TCR beta libraries, iRepertoire HTBI primers were used together with Arm-PCR of CDR3 regions. TCRdb re-called the multiplex PCR reads with MiXCR, one entry per CDR3 protein. The sample comprises 300,000 to 350,000 distinct CDR3 sequences, about 18% of which are singletons, and just under 30% rests with the top ten. On this clonotype itself: Antigen: not known.

V lost 0 bases and J lost 4, with 13 bases in between. The CDR3 totals 16 residues. Germline V gene lookup returns CDR1 LGHDT and CDR2 YNNKEL (reference sequence). This sample's time point: persistent/refractory GD, antithyroid drugs over 5 years with positive TRAb. TCR sequences were obtained from RNA taken from PBMCs. Criteria from the American Thyroid Association guidelines were applied to diagnose Graves' disease. The gene calls are TRBV3-1 and TRBJ1-5; weak D call: TRBD1 (6 bases). Source: peripheral blood mononuclear cells (PBMCs), taken when the disease was refractory, from a patient treated with antithyroid drugs. This receptor was taken from a female donor with Graves disease. The CDR3 sequence is CASSQEGGGLNQPQHF. CDR3 bases: TGTGCCAGCAGCCAAGAAGGGGGGGGCTTGAATCAGCCCCAGCATTTT.